What follows are 9 T cell receptor beta chains derived from one specimen sequenced in a study of T cell clonotyping in hematopoietic cell transplantation (dated by TCRdb to the early 2020s). The library was produced with the immunoSEQ multiplex PCR assay. Held by TCRdb, this immuneACCESS table contains in-frame sequences only and omits some clones. Under half of the omission traces to an unresolved V gene where checked; the cause of the rest is unknown. The sample contains several thousand clones, about 16% of them found a single time. Around a fifth of the sample is taken by the ten largest. Taken with the paper, the label for time point translates to: 30 days after allo-HCT. The sequenced sample was peripheral blood mononuclear cells, obtained 30 days after allogeneic stem cell transplant. The receptors derive from a male patient aged 50 or older who had an allogeneic stem cell transplant from a related donor, so the T cells may come from the graft donor. Some clones in this sample may be carry-over from other donors' samples.

V usage is TRBV30 and J usage is TRBJ1-2; unclear D gene. CDR1 and CDR2 from the germline V gene are GTSNPN and SVGIG (reference sequence). The CDR3 spans 13 residues. Deletions cut 2 bases from V and 7 bases from J, with 14 bases between. The CDR3 DNA reads as TGTGCCTGGAGTCTTGGCTCCGGTGCTGGCTACACCTTC. Amino acids: CAWSLGSGAGYTF.

V gene TRBV5-5 combines with J gene TRBJ1-6; D unclear. Trimming pared 0 bases from V and 7 bases from J, leaving 20 bases between. In germline, CDR1 is SGHKS, CDR2 YYEKEE (reference sequence). The CDR3 is 18 amino acids. CDR3 sequence: CASSLGGTKPKVNSPLHF. In DNA, the CDR3 is TGTGCCAGCAGCTTGGGGGGTACGAAACCGAAAGTAAATTCACCCCTCCACTTT.

Sample share makes this clone large. The chain uses TRBV7-2 and TRBJ2-5; no firm D call. Germline-derived CDR1 and CDR2 are SGHTA and FQGNSA. The CDR3 is 11 residues long. V lost 5 bases and J 3 bases, leaving 4 bases between the germline ends. CDR3 in amino acids: CASSVEETQYF. CDR3 bases: TGTGCCAGCAGCGTAGAAGAGACCCAGTACTTC.

This CDR3 is CAQNRDSGPGVNYGYTF. CDR3 nucleotide sequence: TGTGCCCAGAACCGGGACAGCGGTCCTGGGGTTAACTATGGCTACACCTTC. V and J are TRBV30 and TRBJ1-2, with TRBD1 matching over 7 bases. This CDR3 comprises 17 residues. Trimming took 8 bases from V and 1 from J; bases not matched to a gene: 19. CDR1 is GTSNPN, CDR2 SVGIG, per germline (reference sequence).

The chain couples TRBV6-6 to TRBJ2-7, with 10 bases fitting TRBD1. The V and J ends lost 0 bases and 3 bases, in that order; junction bases with no gene match: 5. The germline V gene has CDR1 MNHNY and CDR2 SVGAGI (reference sequence). There are 16 residues in the CDR3. This chain's CDR3 is CASSYSKWDRGYEQYF. CDR3 nucleotides: TGTGCCAGCAGTTACTCGAAATGGGACAGGGGCTACGAGCAGTACTTC.

This chain links TRBV30 with TRBJ2-5, with TRBD2 matching over 8 bases. The junction had 6 bases not matched to a gene; V was cut back by 2 bases and J by 4 bases. Germline CDR1 reads GTSNPN; CDR2 reads SVGIG (reference sequence). This CDR3 has 14 amino acids. This chain's CDR3 is CAWSSEAGGETQYF. CDR3 DNA sequence: TGTGCCTGGAGTTCAGAGGCGGGGGGAGAGACCCAGTACTTC. The full variable domain, its missing parts supplied by reference TRBV30 and TRBJ2-5, is SQTIHQWPATLVQPVGSPLSLECTVEGTSNPNLYWYRQAAGRGLQLLFYSVGIGQISSEVPQNLSASRPQDRQFILSSKKLLLSDSGFYLCAWSSEAGGETQYFGPGTRLLVL.

This clone appeared a few times. The V call is TRBV28, the J call TRBJ2-7, with D possibly being TRBD1 (6 bases). The CDR3 is 13 residues long. V was pared by 6 bases and J by 2 bases, with 11 bases between. Germline CDR1 reads MDHEN; CDR2 reads SYDVKM. CDR3 sequence: CASSYRDPYEQYF. The DNA of the CDR3 is TGTGCCAGCAGCTACAGGGATCCCTACGAGCAGTACTTC.

The chain links TRBV30 to TRBJ2-7; the match to TRBD2 covers 14 bases. Per the germline V gene, CDR1 is GTSNPN and CDR2 is SVGIG (reference sequence). After removal of 1 base from V and 1 base from J, the junction contained 3 bases not matched to a gene. The CDR3 loop spans 16 amino acids. In nucleotides, the CDR3 is TGTGCCTGGAGTGGAGGGACTAGCGGGAGTTCCTACGAGCAGTACTTC. Residues: CAWSGGTSGSSYEQYF.

V is TRBV30 and J is TRBJ1-5; D is possibly TRBD1 (6 bases). CDR1 is GTSNPN, CDR2 SVGIG, per germline (reference sequence). V dropped 1 base and J dropped 4 bases, with 11 bases sitting between them. The CDR3 loop spans 14 amino acids. CDR3 region: CAWSATGPNQPQHF. As DNA, the CDR3 is TGTGCCTGGAGTGCAACAGGGCCTAATCAGCCCCAGCATTTT.